The 19 T cell receptor beta chains below come from one sample, sequenced in a study of control samples from healthy donors and cancer patients. TCRdb's copy holds only in-frame clones and misses some; the assay was immunoSEQ multiplex PCR. This table has about 82,000 clones, about 89% appearing once. The sequenced sample was blood. The receptors shown here come from a man aged 45-65 years in good health.

V and J are TRBV10-3 and TRBJ2-1, with 7 bases identical to TRBD2. CDR3 length equals 14 residues. V dropped 3 bases and J dropped 8; count of bases not matched to a gene: 7. Germline CDR1 reads ENHRY; CDR2 reads SYGVKD. CDR3 coding DNA: TGTGCCATCAGTGAAGGACTAGGACTCGATGAGCAGTTCTTC. Translation gives CAISEGLGLDEQFF.

This clone was detected once. The V call is TRBV5-4, the J call TRBJ2-3; no firm D call. The CDR3 extends over 14 amino acids. CDR1 SGHNT and CDR2 YYREEE come from the germline V gene (reference sequence). V was cut by 2 bases and J by 2 bases, with 9 bases left in between. Written as DNA, the CDR3 is TGTGCCAGCAGCTTAAACTATCTCACAGATACGCAGTATTTT. It codes for CASSLNYLTDTQYF. Variable domain in full (rest from reference TRBV5-4 and TRBJ2-3): ETGVTQSPTHLIKTRGQQVTLRCSSQSGHNTVSWYQQALGQGPQFIFQYYREEENGRGNFPPRFSGLQFPNYSSELNVNALELDDSALYLCASSLNYLTDTQYFGPGTRLTVL.

The rearrangement links TRBV4-2 to TRBJ1-1; 8 positions agree with TRBD1. Per the germline V gene, CDR1 is LGHNA and CDR2 is YNFKEQ. This CDR3 is built from 16 residues. The V and J ends lost 6 bases and 0 bases, in that order; junction bases with no gene match: 9. The CDR3 region is CASRKTGGGMNTEAFF. CDR3 DNA sequence: TGTGCCAGCAGAAAAACAGGGGGAGGGATGAACACTGAAGCTTTCTTT.

The chain employs TRBV18 and TRBJ2-6; D is unclear. This CDR3 is 17 amino acids long. Germline V gene data show CDR1 as KGHSH and CDR2 as LQKENI. V was pared by 5 bases and J by 0 bases, with 14 bases between. In nucleotides, the CDR3 is TGTGCCAGCTCAATCGACCGTTACCTCTCTGGGGCCAACGTCCTGACTTTC. Amino acid sequence: CASSIDRYLSGANVLTF. Full variable domain (missing parts from reference TRBV18 and TRBJ2-6): NAGVMQNPRHLVRRRGQEARLRCSPMKGHSHVYWYRQLPEEGLKFMVYLQKENIIDESGMPKERFSAEFPKEGPSILRIQQVVRGDSAAYFCASSIDRYLSGANVLTFGAGSRLTVL.

The J gene is TRBJ2-5, the V gene TRBV7-3; D may match TRBD1 or TRBD2 (6 bases each). V was clipped by 5 bases and J by 5 bases, with 18 bases between them. The CDR3 is made up of 15 amino acids. Germline CDR1 and CDR2: SGHTA and FQGTGA. The CDR3 DNA reads TGTGCCAGCAGCCCCCAGTCTGGGGGGCGGGAGACCCAGTACTTC. This gives the protein CASSPQSGGRETQYF. Supplemented by reference TRBV7-3 and TRBJ2-5, the full variable domain reads GAGVSQTPSNKVTEKGKYVELRCDPISGHTALYWYRQSLGQGPEFLIYFQGTGAADDSGLPNDRFFAVRPEGSVSTLKIQRTERGDSAVYLCASSPQSGGRETQYFGPGTRLLVL.

V usage is TRBV9 and J usage is TRBJ2-7, with 11 nucleotides matching TRBD1. This CDR3 region has 15 residues. The V and J ends lost 3 bases and 2 bases, in that order; junction bases with no gene match: 4. The germline gives CDR1 SGDLS, CDR2 YYNGEE. The CDR3 protein is CASSAGTGGTYEQYF. The CDR3 DNA reads as TGTGCCAGCAGCGCCGGGACAGGGGGAACCTACGAGCAGTACTTC. The full variable domain, in which reference TRBV9 and TRBJ2-7 provide the parts outside the CDR3, is DSGVTQTPKHLITATGQRVTLRCSPRSGDLSVYWYQQSLDQGLQFLIQYYNGEERAKGNILERFSAQQFPDLHSELNLSSLELGDSALYFCASSAGTGGTYEQYFGPGTRLTVT.

The V call is TRBV3-1 (or the pseudogene TRBV3-2), the J call TRBJ1-2; tentatively, D is TRBD1 (6 bases). Per germline, CDR1 LGHDT and CDR2 YNNKEL (reference sequence). The germline V and J ends were trimmed by 4 bases and 4 bases, with 16 bases remaining between them. The CDR3 has 15 amino acids. The CDR3: CASSRGGGGGYGYTF. CDR3 nucleotide sequence: TGTGCCAGCAGCCGTGGCGGAGGGGGAGGCTATGGCTACACCTTC.

The rearrangement uses TRBV2 and TRBJ1-2, with D perhaps matching TRBD1 (5 bases). Germline CDR1 SNHLY, CDR2 FYNNEI. V lost 11 bases and J 2 bases, leaving 12 bases between the germline ends. There are 12 residues in the CDR3. The CDR3: CASGRDNYGYTF. CDR3 sequence (DNA): TGTGCCTCCGGCAGGGACAACTATGGCTACACCTTC.

This chain connects TRBV4-3 to TRBJ1-2; 11 positions match TRBD1. The CDR3 spans 15 residues. J was trimmed by 3 bases and V by 1 base; bases with no gene match: 1. CDR1 and CDR2 from the germline V gene are LGHNA and YSLEER. CDR3 bases: TGCGCCAGCAGCCAAGGGGACAGGGGGGACTATGGCTACACCTTC. Its protein product is CASSQGDRGDYGYTF.

CDR3 nucleotide sequence: TGTGCCAGTAGTAGGCGGACCGGTCGGCTTAATGGCTACACCTTC. It specifies CASSRRTGRLNGYTF. The V gene is TRBV19, the J gene TRBJ1-2; the D is unclear. The CDR3 loop spans 15 amino acids. V lost 4 bases to trimming and J lost 6 bases, with 18 bases between them. From germline, CDR1 is LNHDA and CDR2 SQIVND (reference sequence).

The chain's CDR3 is CASSPSSAYEQYV. Written as DNA, the CDR3 is TGTGCCAGCTCACCCAGTTCCGCCTACGAGCAGTACGTC. The chain employs TRBV18 and TRBJ2-7; D remains unclear. The V end lost 3 bases, the J end lost 2 bases, and 8 bases lay between the germline ends. The germline gives CDR1 KGHSH, CDR2 LQKENI. This CDR3 comprises 13 residues.

The chain carries TRBV5-1 and TRBJ1-1, with D tentatively TRBD1 (5 bases). The V gene lost 4 bases and the J gene lost 3 bases, with 13 bases spanning the gap. Germline V gene lookup returns CDR1 SGHRS and CDR2 YFSETQ. This CDR3 is 14 amino acids long. For the CDR3, the DNA is TGCGCCAGCAGCAAGCGGGACTCGGACACTGAAGCTTTCTTT. This sequence encodes CASSKRDSDTEAFF.

The chain employs TRBV7-9 and TRBJ2-5; 10 nucleotides line up with TRBD2. The junction had 6 bases not matched to a gene; V was cut back by 6 bases and J by 2 bases. The CDR3 runs to 15 residues. CDR1 and CDR2 from the germline V gene are SEHNR and FQNEAQ (reference sequence). The CDR3 loop reads CASRRAGGLQETQYF. CDR3 DNA: TGTGCCAGCAGGAGAGCGGGAGGGCTTCAAGAGACCCAGTACTTC.

The chain has TRBV4-1 and TRBJ2-7, with TRBD2 matching 7 bases. The CDR3 is 16 residues long. Germline V lookup: CDR1 MGHRA, CDR2 YSYEKL. The ends lost 0 bases at V and 2 bases at J; junction bases unmatched: 7. The CDR3 sequence: CASSQDASGDTYEQYF. CDR3 sequence (DNA): TGCGCCAGCAGCCAAGATGCCAGCGGGGATACCTACGAGCAGTACTTC.

The J gene is TRBJ1-4, the V gene TRBV10-1; 8 nucleotides line up with TRBD1. This CDR3 region has 15 residues. Per the germline V gene, CDR1 is WNHNN and CDR2 is SYGVQD (reference sequence). Losses at the gene ends were 4 bases for V and 6 bases for J; bases not matched to a gene: 7. The CDR3 bases are TGCGCCAGCAGTGCGGGAAGACAGGGGCATGAAAAACTGTTTTTT. Protein product: CASSAGRQGHEKLFF.

The genes are TRBV15 and TRBJ1-5; weak D call: TRBD1 (5 bases). The CDR3 runs to 15 residues. The V end was cut by 0 bases, the J end by 3 bases, with 9 bases between. Germline CDR1 is LNHNV and CDR2 is YYDKDF (reference sequence). The CDR3 DNA sequence: TGTGCCACCAGCAGAGATCGACAGCTCAATCAGCCCCAGCATTTT. Encoded protein: CATSRDRQLNQPQHF.

The sample holds one count of this clone. The chain couples TRBV10-1 to TRBJ2-3; 10 bases are a match to TRBD2. The CDR3 runs 15 residues. V lost 10 bases, J lost 6 bases, and 13 bases stayed unmatched. The germline V gene encodes CDR1 WNHNN and CDR2 SYGVQD (reference sequence). The CDR3 reads CATADLAGASDTQYF. The CDR3 DNA reads as TGCGCCACTGCTGATCTAGCGGGGGCTAGCGATACGCAGTATTTT.

This clone occurred a few times. The V and J genes are TRBV5-6 and TRBJ1-5; D perhaps matches TRBD1 (5 bases). V was shortened by 1 base and J by 8 bases, with 13 bases between the two germline ends. Germline values: CDR1 SGHDT, CDR2 YYEEEE. The CDR3 runs to 14 residues. The CDR3 DNA follows: TGTGCCAGCAGCTTGAGTGCAGGGAGGGAGCCCCAGCATTTT. Translating gives CASSLSAGREPQHF.

The chain is built from TRBV25-1 and TRBJ1-1, with D unresolved. The V end lost 7 bases, the J end lost 1 base, and 10 bases lay between the germline ends. The CDR3 contains 13 residues. Germline CDR1 reads MGHDK; CDR2 reads SYGVNS. The CDR3: CASISGANTEAFF. CDR3 nucleotide sequence: TGTGCCAGCATATCCGGAGCGAACACTGAAGCTTTCTTT.